Each of the 5 T cell receptor beta chains below was sequenced from the same sample in a study of chemoradiotherapy in HPV16-positive cancers. Clones were read by immunoSEQ multiplex PCR, and TCRdb kept only the in-frame ones, dropping some. The table includes 25,000 to 40,000 clones, roughly nine tenths detected once. The sample in question was blood, obtained from a patient who underwent chemoradiotherapy. These receptors were taken from a human donor with HPV-associated anogenital cancer.

V usage is TRBV14 and J usage is TRBJ1-2; 12 nucleotides agree with TRBD1. The CDR3 totals 16 residues. V trimming: 2 bases; J trimming: 7 bases; junction bases outside the gene matches: 8. Germline V gene sequence: CDR1 SGHDN, CDR2 FVKESK. The CDR3 reads CASSQFGTGGVGGYTF. The DNA of the CDR3 is TGTGCCAGCAGCCAATTCGGGACAGGGGGCGTAGGTGGCTACACCTTC.

This chain links TRBV5-1 with TRBJ2-3; 7 bases are a match to TRBD2. From germline, CDR1 is SGHRS and CDR2 YFSETQ. The V segment lost 1 base and the J segment 0 bases; nucleotides outside the gene matches: 8. There are 17 residues in the CDR3. This chain's CDR3 is CASSLPGVRGSTDTQYF. CDR3 in DNA: TGCGCCAGCAGCTTGCCCGGGGTGCGGGGGAGCACAGATACGCAGTATTTT.

Written as DNA, the CDR3 is TGTGCCAGCAGCCCCGGCGGGACTAGACAAGAGACCCAGTACTTC. Its protein is CASSPGGTRQETQYF. J is TRBJ2-5 and V is TRBV7-7, with 8 bases that match TRBD2. The CDR3 runs 15 residues. With 5 bases clipped from V and 2 bases from J, the junction kept 7 bases outside the gene matches. Germline CDR1 and CDR2: SSHAT and FNYEAQ (reference sequence). Combining the CDR3 with reference TRBV7-7 and TRBJ2-5 gives the whole variable domain GAGVSQSPRYKVTKRGQDVTLRCDPISSHATLYWYQQALGQGPEFLTYFNYEAQPDKSGLPSDRFSAERPEGSISTLTIQRTEQRDSAMYRCASSPGGTRQETQYFGPGTRLLVL.

The rearrangement links TRBV5-3 to TRBJ2-2; D is uncertain. TRBV5-3 is filed as an ORF, its function uncertain. This CDR3 region has 17 residues. Deletions cut 4 bases from V and 0 bases from J, with 16 bases between. The CDR3 reads CARSRNPKESNTGELFF. In nucleotides, the CDR3 is TGTGCCAGAAGCCGAAATCCGAAGGAATCGAACACCGGGGAGCTGTTTTTT.

The chain is built from TRBV5-6 and TRBJ2-5; D gene ambiguous. The germline V and J ends were trimmed by 0 bases and 5 bases, with 11 bases remaining between them. The length of the CDR3 is 14 residues. The germline CDR1 and CDR2 sequences are SGHDT and YYEEEE. The CDR3 is CASSLDNSMETQYF. Written as DNA, the CDR3 is TGTGCCAGCAGCTTGGACAACTCGATGGAGACCCAGTACTTC.